This TCR beta chain derives from a study of cytomegalovirus exposure and HLA in healthy donors. Study summary: Sequencing of some 190 million T cells in an earlier analysis found some 100 million unique TCR beta sequences.

In the PCR, 60 Vbeta and 13 Jbeta primers were used. Original analysis: As a later analysis found, there were 60 million to 90 million unique TCR beta chains, of which roughly 11 million were shared. Method: immunoSEQ multiplex PCR; TCRdb's copy keeps in-frame clones and lacks some. D and trimming come from the DNA, and the V and J calls and clone size come from that table. The sample has more than 150,000 clones; roughly 88% are singletons. Trimming removed 2 bases from V and 6 bases from J, with 9 bases in between. Germline CDR1 and CDR2: MGHDK and SYGVNS. This CDR3 is built from 13 residues. As to this clone: Its antigen is currently unknown.

Findings and limits, study-wide: Several of the most significant clusters appeared, in a later analysis, to be linked to common viral pathogens.

This receptor was taken from a girl aged 2 to 10 in good health and CMV-seropositive. What was sequenced was PBMCs. V gene TRBV25-1 combines with J gene TRBJ2-3, with D possibly matching TRBD1 (6 bases). CDR3 sequence: CASSETGWDTQYF. CDR3 sequence (DNA): TGTGCCAGCAGTGAAACAGGGTGGGATACGCAGTATTTT.